This T cell receptor (beta chain) emerged from a study of blood T cell repertoires in COVID-19. Study background: The cDNA or gDNA used as material had been derived from T cells, B-cell-depleted T cells, or PBMCs.

Assay used: immunoSEQ multiplex PCR; TCRdb lists only in-frame clones, some missing. The table lists around 210,000 clones, 70% to 90% of them singletons. The sample taken for sequencing was peripheral blood. The source of this sequence is a man aged 55-75 years with COVID-19, enrolled during active disease.

The CDR3 sequence: CSARDGGLGLHRLNTEAFF. As DNA, the CDR3 is TGCAGCGCCCGTGATGGAGGTTTAGGCCTGCACCGTCTGAACACTGAAGCTTTCTTT. The rearrangement links TRBV29-1 to TRBJ1-1; D call uncertain. CDR3 length: 19 amino acids. The ends were cut back, 7 bases at V and 0 bases at J, with 30 bases in the middle. Germline V lookup: CDR1 SQVTM, CDR2 ANQGSEA.